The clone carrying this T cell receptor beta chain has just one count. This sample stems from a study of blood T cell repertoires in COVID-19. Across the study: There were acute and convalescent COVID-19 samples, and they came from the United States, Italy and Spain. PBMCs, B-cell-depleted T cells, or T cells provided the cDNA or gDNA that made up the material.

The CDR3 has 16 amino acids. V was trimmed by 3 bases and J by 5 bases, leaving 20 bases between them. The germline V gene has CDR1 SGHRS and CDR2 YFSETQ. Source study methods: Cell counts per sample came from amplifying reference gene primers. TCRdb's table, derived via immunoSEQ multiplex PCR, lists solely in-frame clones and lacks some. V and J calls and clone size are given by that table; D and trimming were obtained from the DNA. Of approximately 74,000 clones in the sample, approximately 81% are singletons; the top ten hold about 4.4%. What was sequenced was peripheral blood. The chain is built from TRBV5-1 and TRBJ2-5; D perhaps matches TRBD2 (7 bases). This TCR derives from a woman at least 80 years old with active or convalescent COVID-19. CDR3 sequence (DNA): TGCGCCAGCAGCTGGGGTGAGGGGGGGCCGGTTGAGACCCAGTACTTC. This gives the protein CASSWGEGGPVETQYF.